The 15 T cell receptor beta chains in this list originate from one sample, sequenced in a study of shared clonotypes between healthy human individuals. Data came from immunoSEQ multiplex PCR; TCRdb stores just in-frame clones and leaves some out. This sample has under 150,000 clones, with approximately 70% found just once. Sample: memory CD8+ T cells sorted from blood. Subset defined: CD45RO+ cells pooled with CCR7-negative TemRA cells. All receptors derive from a woman aged 25 to 39 in good health.

The genes are TRBV10-1 and TRBJ1-1; D may be TRBD1 (6 bases). The CDR3 has 13 amino acids. Germline values: CDR1 WNHNN, CDR2 SYGVQD (reference sequence). Trimming pared 0 bases from V and 7 bases from J, leaving 9 bases between. CDR3 sequence: CASSESGGHEAFF. The CDR3 DNA is TGCGCCAGCAGTGAGTCAGGGGGTCATGAAGCTTTCTTT.

The V call is TRBV28, the J call TRBJ2-7, with a possible D match to TRBD2 (5 bases). Germline V lookup: CDR1 MDHEN, CDR2 SYDVKM. The length of the CDR3 is 15 residues. V shed 2 bases and J shed 3 bases, with 14 bases lying between them. CDR3 loop: CASSLGAVPGYEQYF. DNA of the CDR3: TGTGCCAGCAGTTTAGGAGCGGTCCCAGGCTACGAGCAGTACTTC.

This clone was seen at least ten times. This chain uses TRBV28 with TRBJ2-1; D remains unclear. Looked up from germline, CDR1 is MDHEN and CDR2 is SYDVKM. V was cut by 1 base and J by 1 base, with 20 bases left in between. The CDR3 loop spans 19 amino acids. Here the CDR3 reads CASSLSFLFLDSSYNEQFF. CDR3 nucleotide sequence: TGTGCCAGCAGTTTATCATTTTTGTTTTTGGATAGTTCCTACAATGAGCAGTTCTTC.

There are a few counts of this clone. The chain combines TRBV11-2 with TRBJ2-7; D possibly corresponds to TRBD1 (6 bases). CDR1 SGHAT and CDR2 FQNNGV come from the germline V gene. The CDR3 runs to 13 residues. Trimming removed 1 base from V and 5 bases from J, with 9 bases in between. This CDR3 reads CASSLVNRDEQYF. Here the CDR3 DNA reads TGTGCCAGCAGCTTAGTGAACAGGGACGAGCAGTACTTC.

CDR3 nucleotide sequence: TGTGCCAGCGGAACTCAAGAGACCCAGTACTTC. This encodes CASGTQETQYF. The rearrangement links TRBV25-1 to TRBJ2-5; D gene unclear. Germline values: CDR1 MGHDK, CDR2 SYGVNS. The CDR3 is made up of 11 amino acids. The V end was cut by 8 bases, the J end by 2 bases, with 6 bases between.

This clone has more than one count but fewer than ten. The chain links TRBV5-1 to TRBJ2-7, with D possibly TRBD2 on 7 matching bases. The CDR3 runs to 16 residues. Germline-derived CDR1 and CDR2 are SGHRS and YFSETQ. The germline V and J ends were trimmed by 2 bases and 4 bases, with 19 bases remaining between them. The CDR3 spells CASSFGGGALRYEQYF. Written as DNA, the CDR3 is TGCGCCAGCAGCTTTGGTGGGGGGGCCCTGAGGTACGAGCAGTACTTC. Drawing the rest from reference TRBV5-1 and TRBJ2-7, the complete variable domain is KAGVTQTPRYLIKTRGQQVTLSCSPISGHRSVSWYQQTPGQGLQFLFEYFSETQRNKGNFPGRFSGRQFSNSRSEMNVSTLELGDSALYLCASSFGGGALRYEQYFGPGTRLTVT.

The chain has TRBV6-5 and TRBJ2-7; D possibly corresponds to TRBD2 (6 bases). V lost 6 bases and J 7 bases, leaving 19 bases between the germline ends. The CDR3 is made up of 14 amino acids. Germline values: CDR1 MNHEY, CDR2 SVGAGI. The CDR3 nucleotides are TGTGCCAGCAGAACATTGGGGGGAGTGAATGAGCAGTACTTC. Translated, it gives CASRTLGGVNEQYF.

The count of this clone is one. A far larger clone is only one base removed, so a read error is likely. The chain is built from TRBV25-1 and TRBJ2-7; D gene uncertain. This CDR3 has 12 amino acids. Germline lookup yields CDR1 MGHDK and CDR2 SYGVNS. In nucleotides, the CDR3 is TGTGCCAGCAGTGAATCCGGCTACGAGCGGTACTTC. This gives the protein CASSESGYERYF.

The chain links TRBV11-2 to TRBJ1-1; D call uncertain. Trimming shortened V by 5 bases and J by 1 base, and 11 bases separated the two germline ends. Germline V gives CDR1 SGHAT, CDR2 FQNNGV. The CDR3 runs 14 residues. CDR3 amino acids: CASSHFGENTEAFF. The CDR3 DNA follows: TGTGCCAGCAGCCATTTCGGAGAGAACACTGAAGCTTTCTTT. The entire variable domain, with the rest obtained from reference TRBV11-2 and TRBJ1-1, is as follows: EAGVAQSPRYKIIEKRQSVAFWCNPISGHATLYWYQQILGQGPKLLIQFQNNGVVDDSQLPKDRFSAERLKGVDSTLKIQPAKLEDSAVYLCASSHFGENTEAFFGQGTRLTVV.

On this clone itself: Other DNA sequences from this sample encode an identical CDR3 as well. J is TRBJ2-2 and V is TRBV9; TRBD2 might be the D (6 bases). The CDR3 contains 14 residues. V shed 2 bases and J shed 6 bases, with 11 bases lying between them. Germline V gene lookup returns CDR1 SGDLS and CDR2 YYNGEE. The CDR3 loop is CASSVAWGAGELFF. The CDR3 bases are TGTGCCAGCAGCGTTGCCTGGGGGGCCGGGGAGCTGTTTTTT.

A few counts support this clone. The V call is TRBV30, the J call TRBJ2-6; 8 bases are shared with TRBD1. Germline CDR1 GTSNPN, CDR2 SVGIG (reference sequence). The CDR3 is made up of 16 amino acids. Trimming cost V 8 bases and J 0 bases; bases outside gene matches: 9. CDR3 coding DNA: TGTGCCCAAACGACAGGGGCCGTCTCTGGGGCCAACGTCCTGACTTTC. This encodes CAQTTGAVSGANVLTF.

The chain employs TRBV6-5 and TRBJ2-3; 14 bases are a match to TRBD2. CDR1 and CDR2 (germline): MNHEY, SVGAGI. CDR3 size: 16 residues. Germline trimming cut 2 bases from V and 3 bases from J; bases unmatched to any gene: 1. CDR3 loop: CASSYGTSGSTDTQYF. CDR3 sequence (DNA): TGTGCCAGCAGTTACGGGACTAGCGGGAGTACAGATACGCAGTATTTT.

This clone was seen a single time. V is TRBV29-1 and J is TRBJ2-3; D call uncertain. Germline loops: CDR1 SQVTM, CDR2 ANQGSEA. The CDR3 is 13 amino acids. V dropped 4 bases and J dropped 0 bases, with 8 bases sitting between them. The CDR3 spells CSVGVGSTDTQYF. CDR3 nucleotide sequence: TGCAGCGTTGGGGTAGGGAGCACAGATACGCAGTATTTT.

The sample holds many counts of this clone. The CDR3: CASSIWGGLGETQYF. DNA for the CDR3: TGTGCCAGTAGTATCTGGGGGGGCCTCGGGGAGACCCAGTACTTC. V usage is TRBV19 and J usage is TRBJ2-5, with D perhaps TRBD2 (7 bases). V shed 3 bases and J shed 5 bases, with 16 bases lying between them. The V gene's germline CDR1 is LNHDA and CDR2 SQIVND (reference sequence). The CDR3 covers 15 residues. Together with reference TRBV19 and TRBJ2-5, the CDR3 gives the full variable domain: DGGITQSPKYLFRKEGQNVTLSCEQNLNHDAMYWYRQDPGQGLRLIYYSQIVNDFQKGDIAEGYSVSREKKESFPLTVTSAQKNPTAFYLCASSIWGGLGETQYFGPGTRLLVL.

In this sample, this clone turned up many times. The chain uses TRBV27 and TRBJ2-6; D might be TRBD2 (6 bases). CDR3 length: 14 residues. V dropped 4 bases and J dropped 4 bases, with 8 bases sitting between them. The germline V gene encodes CDR1 MNHEY and CDR2 SMNVEV (reference sequence). The CDR3 DNA follows: TGTGCCAGCAGTTCGGGGGTCGGGGCCAACGTCCTGACTTTC. Translated, it gives CASSSGVGANVLTF.